The 26 T cell receptor beta chains below were found in one sample sequenced in a study of cytomegalovirus exposure and HLA in healthy donors. Primers for the PCR totalled 60 Vbeta and 13 Jbeta. Profiling relied on immunoSEQ multiplex PCR, and the TCRdb table lists in-frame clones only, not all of them. The data show approximately 200,000 clones, under 90% seen once. The sample consisted of PBMCs. The receptor set was obtained from a human donor in good health.

Here the CDR3 reads CASSQDPGRALTDTQYF. CDR3 DNA: TGCGCCAGCAGCCAAGATCCTGGGCGGGCCCTCACAGATACGCAGTATTTT. This chain uses TRBV4-1 with TRBJ2-3, with D perhaps matching TRBD2 (5 bases). Trimming pared 0 bases from V and 2 bases from J, leaving 15 bases between. Germline assignment: CDR1 MGHRA and CDR2 YSYEKL. This CDR3 has 17 residues.

The CDR3 DNA reads as TGTGCCAGCAGCTTATGGGCCCAGGGAGGAGATACGCAGTATTTT. As protein: CASSLWAQGGDTQYF. V is TRBV7-2 and J is TRBJ2-3; possibly TRBD2 for D (6 bases). V was shortened by 2 bases and J by 5 bases, with 14 bases between the two germline ends. The CDR3 loop spans 15 amino acids. Germline V lookup: CDR1 SGHTA, CDR2 FQGNSA.

The chain carries TRBV5-1 and TRBJ2-1; TRBD1 agrees at 8 bases. This CDR3 has 16 amino acids. Trimming cost V 4 bases and J 5 bases; bases outside gene matches: 11. CDR1 SGHRS and CDR2 YFSETQ come from the germline V gene. CDR3: CASSPWTGSGNNEQFF. Here the CDR3 DNA reads TGCGCCAGCAGCCCTTGGACAGGGTCGGGCAACAATGAGCAGTTCTTC. The full variable domain, with the rest looked up from reference TRBV5-1 and TRBJ2-1, is KAGVTQTPRYLIKTRGQQVTLSCSPISGHRSVSWYQQTPGQGLQFLFEYFSETQRNKGNFPGRFSGRQFSNSRSEMNVSTLELGDSALYLCASSPWTGSGNNEQFFGPGTRLTVL.

The chain is built from TRBV7-2 and TRBJ2-7; 7 bases line up with TRBD2. This CDR3 has 16 residues. V lost 1 base to trimming and J lost 6 bases; unmatched junction nucleotides: 12. Germline CDR1 is SGHTA and CDR2 is FQGNSA. Written as DNA, the CDR3 is TGTGCCAGCAGCTTAGTCGGCGGGAGACGTTGGGTCGAGCAGTACTTC. It encodes CASSLVGGRRWVEQYF.

The rearrangement uses TRBV5-6 and TRBJ2-1; D unclear. Deletions cut 2 bases from V and 4 bases from J, with 7 bases between. The CDR3 sequence is 13 residues long. CDR1 SGHDT and CDR2 YYEEEE come from the germline V gene. The CDR3 loop reads CASSFGLYNEQFF. In DNA form, the CDR3 reads TGTGCCAGCAGCTTCGGGTTGTACAATGAGCAGTTCTTC. Combining the CDR3 with reference TRBV5-6 and TRBJ2-1 gives the whole variable domain DAGVTQSPTHLIKTRGQQVTLRCSPKSGHDTVSWYQQALGQGPQFIFQYYEEEERQRGNFPDRFSGHQFPNYSSELNVNALLLGDSALYLCASSFGLYNEQFFGPGTRLTVL.

The CDR3 protein is CASSLFGLAEETQYF. The CDR3 DNA follows: TGTGCCAGCAGCTTATTCGGACTAGCGGAAGAGACCCAGTACTTC. The genes are TRBV11-2 and TRBJ2-5, with 10 bases identical to TRBD2. V was clipped by 2 bases and J by 3 bases; unmatched bases: 3. CDR3 length equals 15 residues. Germline CDR1 and CDR2: SGHAT and FQNNGV.

The V and J genes are TRBV6-5 and TRBJ1-2; tentative D call: TRBD1 (6 bases). With 2 bases removed from V and 2 bases from J, the gap between germline ends came to 9 bases. From germline, CDR1 is MNHEY and CDR2 SVGAGI. This CDR3 is built from 14 residues. Written as DNA, the CDR3 is TGTGCCAGCAGTTACGACAGGAGGAACTATGGCTACACCTTC. It encodes CASSYDRRNYGYTF.

This sequence joins TRBV7-6 and TRBJ2-3, with 12 bases lining up with TRBD2. Germline V gives CDR1 SGHVS, CDR2 FNYEAQ. This CDR3 is built from 16 residues. Germline trimming cut 5 bases from V and 5 bases from J; bases unmatched to any gene: 8. The DNA of the CDR3 is TGTGCCAGCAGCCCGAGACTAGCGGGAGAACGAGATACGCAGTATTTT. Residues: CASSPRLAGERDTQYF.

The V and J genes are TRBV5-1 and TRBJ2-7; weak D call: TRBD2 (5 bases). Trimming shortened V by 4 bases and J by 3 bases, and 14 bases separated the two germline ends. Germline V lookup: CDR1 SGHRS, CDR2 YFSETQ. The CDR3 has 14 residues. The CDR3 protein is CASSPPSGSYEQYF. CDR3 DNA sequence: TGCGCCAGCAGCCCACCGAGCGGTAGCTACGAGCAGTACTTC.

This chain connects TRBV7-2 to TRBJ2-1; 11 positions match TRBD2. The CDR3 is made up of 15 amino acids. The germline V gene encodes CDR1 SGHTA and CDR2 FQGNSA. J gave up 2 bases and V 5 bases, and 2 bases lay outside the gene matches. The CDR3 sequence is CASSPGLAAYNEQFF. The DNA for the CDR3 is TGTGCCAGCAGCCCGGGACTAGCGGCCTACAATGAGCAGTTCTTC.

The V and J genes are TRBV15 and TRBJ2-5, with D possibly being TRBD1 (5 bases). This CDR3 has 15 amino acids. The germline gives CDR1 LNHNV, CDR2 YYDKDF (reference sequence). The V and J ends lost 4 bases and 4 bases respectively, with 16 bases between them. CDR3 loop: CATSTRGQMGETQYF. The DNA of the CDR3 is TGTGCCACCAGCACTAGGGGTCAGATGGGAGAGACCCAGTACTTC. Complete variable domain (other parts from reference TRBV15 and TRBJ2-5): DAMVIQNPRYQVTQFGKPVTLSCSQTLNHNVMYWYQQKSSQAPKLLFHYYDKDFNNEADTPDNFQSRRPNTSFCFLDIRSPGLGDTAMYLCATSTRGQMGETQYFGPGTRLLVL.

The chain links TRBV7-9 to TRBJ2-5; 8 nucleotides line up with TRBD1. Germline V lookup: CDR1 SEHNR, CDR2 FQNEAQ (reference sequence). The CDR3 is made up of 14 amino acids. With 4 bases clipped from V and 3 bases from J, the junction kept 4 bases outside the gene matches. This CDR3 is CASSSGQGKETQYF. In nucleotides, the CDR3 is TGTGCCAGCAGCTCAGGACAGGGAAAAGAGACCCAGTACTTC. The full variable domain, its missing parts supplied by reference TRBV7-9 and TRBJ2-5, is DTGVSQNPRHKITKRGQNVTFRCDPISEHNRLYWYRQTLGQGPEFLTYFQNEAQLEKSRLLSDRFSAERPKGSFSTLEIQRTEQGDSAMYLCASSSGQGKETQYFGPGTRLLVL.

The J gene is TRBJ2-3, the V gene TRBV11-3, with TRBD2 as a possible D gene (6 bases). Germline lookup yields CDR1 SGHNT and CDR2 YENEEA. The CDR3 loop spans 16 amino acids. The germline V and J ends were trimmed by 0 bases and 4 bases, with 14 bases remaining between them. This chain's CDR3 is CASSLEIGGRADTQYF. CDR3 nucleotides: TGTGCCAGCAGCTTAGAAATCGGGGGAAGAGCAGATACGCAGTATTTT.

The V and J genes are TRBV6-5 and TRBJ2-3; 11 nucleotides match TRBD2. The V gene end was trimmed by 6 bases and the J gene end by 0 bases; junction bases not matched to a gene: 2. Germline CDR1 MNHEY, CDR2 SVGAGI. The CDR3 extends over 15 amino acids. CDR3 bases: TGTGCCAGCAGGTGGACTAGCGGGAGCACAGATACGCAGTATTTT. It translates to CASRWTSGSTDTQYF.

The chain uses TRBV5-1 and TRBJ1-2; 9 bases map to TRBD1. V lost 4 bases to trimming and J lost 9 bases; unmatched junction nucleotides: 7. This CDR3 region has 13 residues. Germline V lookup: CDR1 SGHRS, CDR2 YFSETQ. The CDR3 spells CASSPNRGQRYTF. Here the CDR3 DNA reads TGCGCCAGCAGCCCTAACAGGGGGCAACGCTACACCTTC.

V and J are TRBV27 and TRBJ1-2; 9 bases line up with TRBD1. The ends lost 5 bases at V and 4 bases at J; junction bases unmatched: 8. CDR3 size: 15 residues. Germline CDR1 and CDR2: MNHEY and SMNVEV (reference sequence). The CDR3 region is CASSQDGQGFYGYTF. The CDR3, as DNA: TGTGCCAGCAGTCAAGATGGACAGGGGTTCTATGGCTACACCTTC.

This chain connects TRBV6-6 to TRBJ2-2; D is unclear. With 6 bases removed from V and 6 bases from J, the gap between germline ends came to 8 bases. CDR1 is MNHNY, CDR2 SVGAGI, per germline (reference sequence). The CDR3 length is 12 residues. Written as DNA, the CDR3 is TGTGCCAGCAGACAAGTTCCCGGGGAGCTGTTTTTT. It is translated as CASRQVPGELFF.

This chain links TRBV6-5 with TRBJ2-7, with 7 bases fitting TRBD2. Germline V lookup: CDR1 MNHEY, CDR2 SVGAGI. The CDR3 is made up of 16 amino acids. J lost 3 bases, V lost 4 bases, and 12 bases had no gene match. In DNA form, the CDR3 reads TGTGCCAGCAGTTCCCTCCGGTCGGGAGGTCACTACGAGCAGTACTTC. Translated: CASSSLRSGGHYEQYF.

This clone was seen more than once but under ten times. This CDR3 reads CASSIYGNEKLFF. The DNA of the CDR3 is TGTGCCAGTAGTATTTACGGGAATGAAAAACTGTTTTTT. V and J are TRBV19 and TRBJ1-4; no clear D gene. The CDR3 covers 13 residues. Germline V gene lookup returns CDR1 LNHDA and CDR2 SQIVND (reference sequence). Between the trimmed V and J ends, which lost 3 bases and 5 bases, there was a span of 7 bases.

This sequence joins TRBV5-8 and TRBJ2-7, with TRBD1 as a possible D gene (6 bases). Deletions cut 0 bases from V and 2 bases from J, with 9 bases between. The CDR3 loop spans 14 amino acids. The germline CDR1 and CDR2 sequences are SGHTS and YDEGEE. The CDR3 loop is CASSLAGAAYEQYF. For the CDR3, the DNA is TGTGCCAGCAGCTTGGCAGGGGCAGCCTACGAGCAGTACTTC.

The rearrangement uses TRBV2 and TRBJ2-7; 7 bases match TRBD1. The CDR3 length is 14 residues. V shed 5 bases, J shed 0 bases, and the junction held 4 bases outside the gene matches. Germline loops: CDR1 SNHLY, CDR2 FYNNEI. The CDR3 spells CASSPTGRSYEQYF. CDR3 DNA sequence: TGTGCCAGCAGTCCGACAGGGCGCTCCTACGAGCAGTACTTC.

The chain couples TRBV5-4 to TRBJ2-1; 10 positions match TRBD2. Germline V gene data show CDR1 as SGHNT and CDR2 as YYREEE (reference sequence). Germline trimming cut 0 bases from V and 4 bases from J; bases unmatched to any gene: 4. The CDR3 runs to 16 residues. The CDR3 nucleotides are TGTGCCAGCAGCTTGGCTAGCGGGGGAAATTACAATGAGCAGTTCTTC. Translating gives CASSLASGGNYNEQFF.

As regards this clone: The same CDR3 also results from other DNA sequences found in this sample. V is TRBV2 and J is TRBJ1-5, with TRBD1 matching 8 bases. Trimming at V came to 6 bases and at J to 7 bases, leaving 5 bases not matched to a gene. The CDR3 has 13 amino acids. The germline V gene encodes CDR1 SNHLY and CDR2 FYNNEI. CDR3 in DNA: TGTGCCAGCAGAGGACAGGGCGTACAGCCCCAGCATTTT. This gives the protein CASRGQGVQPQHF.

The chain recombines TRBV28 with TRBJ2-2, with 8 bases identical to TRBD2. J was trimmed by 4 bases and V by 5 bases; bases with no gene match: 3. Germline values: CDR1 MDHEN, CDR2 SYDVKM. The CDR3 totals 14 residues. The CDR3 protein is CASSLLAATGELFF. The CDR3 bases are TGTGCCAGCAGTCTACTAGCGGCCACCGGGGAGCTGTTTTTT.

This clone has only a few counts. The chain recombines TRBV6-5 with TRBJ2-5; 10 nucleotides match TRBD1. Germline V CDR1 and CDR2: MNHEY, SVGAGI. The CDR3 length is 14 residues. Trimming cost V 5 bases and J 2 bases; bases outside gene matches: 2. This CDR3 is CASSLDRGQETQYF. CDR3 nucleotide sequence: TGTGCCAGCAGTCTGGACAGGGGGCAAGAGACCCAGTACTTC.

The chain couples TRBV5-1 to TRBJ1-6; a weak D match, TRBD1 (5 bases). Trimming removed 3 bases from V and 7 bases from J, with 11 bases in between. CDR1 is SGHRS, CDR2 YFSETQ, per germline. The CDR3 is 14 amino acids. CDR3 DNA sequence: TGCGCCAGCAGCTACGGACAACCAAATTCACCCCTCCACTTT. It is translated as CASSYGQPNSPLHF.